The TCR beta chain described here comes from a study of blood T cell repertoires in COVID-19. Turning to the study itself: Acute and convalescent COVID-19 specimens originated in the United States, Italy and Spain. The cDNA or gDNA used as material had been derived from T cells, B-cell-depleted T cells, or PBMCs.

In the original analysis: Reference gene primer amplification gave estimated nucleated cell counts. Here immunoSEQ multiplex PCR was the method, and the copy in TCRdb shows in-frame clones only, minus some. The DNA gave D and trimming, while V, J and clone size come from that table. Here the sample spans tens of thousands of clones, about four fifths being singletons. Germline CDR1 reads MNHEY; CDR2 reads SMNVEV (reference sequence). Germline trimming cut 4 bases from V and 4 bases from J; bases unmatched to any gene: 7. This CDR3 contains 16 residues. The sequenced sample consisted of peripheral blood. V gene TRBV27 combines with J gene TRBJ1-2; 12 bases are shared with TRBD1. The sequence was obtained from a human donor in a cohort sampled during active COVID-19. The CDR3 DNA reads TGTGCCAGCAGTTCCCGGGACAGGGGGCGCGTCTATGGCTACACCTTC. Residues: CASSSRDRGRVYGYTF.